Listed here are 6 T cell receptor beta chains from one sample, sequenced in a study of shared clonotypes between healthy human individuals. Produced via immunoSEQ multiplex PCR; TCRdb's table is partial and in-frame only. The data show 2 million to 2.5 million clones, with roughly 90% seen just once and 0.3% to 0.4% held by the top ten. The sequenced material came from naive CD4+ T cells from PBMCs. Subset: CD45RA+ positively selected. The source is a young man in good health. Some clones in this sample may be carry-over from other donors' samples.

The chain links TRBV15 to TRBJ2-7; 9 bases line up with TRBD1. This CDR3 spans 15 amino acids. Germline CDR1 LNHNV, CDR2 YYDKDF (reference sequence). V dropped 3 bases and J dropped 3; count of bases not matched to a gene: 6. CDR3 coding DNA: TGTGCCACCAGCAGTCCGAGGACAGGGGTCTACGAGCAGTACTTC. The encoded protein is CATSSPRTGVYEQYF.

This clone was observed a single time. The chain couples TRBV14 to TRBJ2-4; D may be TRBD1 or TRBD2 (5 bases each). There are 13 residues in the CDR3. Trimming shortened V by 4 bases and J by 8 bases, and 12 bases separated the two germline ends. CDR1 and CDR2 from the germline V gene are SGHDN and FVKESK. CDR3 sequence: CASSRALGDIQYF. DNA for the CDR3: TGTGCCAGCAGCCGGGCTCTGGGGGACATTCAGTACTTC.

In regard to this clone: Within the sample, other DNA sequences also encode this same CDR3. The chain links TRBV6-5 to TRBJ1-2, with D hard to call. The CDR3 runs 11 residues. Germline V CDR1 and CDR2: MNHEY, SVGAGI. Trimming removed 5 bases from V and 8 bases from J, with 9 bases in between. The CDR3 spells CASSPPGGYTF. The CDR3 DNA sequence: TGTGCCAGCAGTCCCCCGGGGGGCTACACCTTC.

The CDR3 here is CASSLTSSSEQYF. The CDR3 coding sequence is TGTGCCAGCTCACTTACATCCAGTAGCGAGCAGTACTTC. The chain has TRBV18 and TRBJ2-7, with D unresolved. Trimming pared 4 bases from V and 6 bases from J, leaving 13 bases between. CDR1 and CDR2 from the germline V gene are KGHSH and LQKENI. This CDR3 has 13 residues.

The rearrangement links TRBV11-2 to TRBJ2-1; the D gene is possibly TRBD2 (6 bases). The V and J ends lost 4 bases and 7 bases respectively, with 17 bases between them. This CDR3 is 15 amino acids long. Germline V gives CDR1 SGHAT, CDR2 FQNNGV. This chain's CDR3 is CASSSLRGWLNEQFF. The CDR3 coding sequence is TGTGCCAGCAGCTCCTTACGGGGGTGGTTGAATGAGCAGTTCTTC.

This chain links TRBV7-9 with TRBJ2-5; D is perhaps TRBD2 (5 bases). The germline V and J ends were trimmed by 5 bases and 3 bases, with 19 bases remaining between them. This CDR3 has 16 amino acids. Germline V lookup: CDR1 SEHNR, CDR2 FQNEAQ (reference sequence). The CDR3 coding sequence is TGTGCCAGCAGCGAAATACCGAGCAAGGGAGAAGAGACCCAGTACTTC. Translated, it gives CASSEIPSKGEETQYF.